This T cell receptor (beta chain) was found in a study of cytomegalovirus exposure and HLA in healthy donors. This clone was picked up a small number of times. PCR primers comprised 60 Vbeta and 13 Jbeta primers. The protocol was immunoSEQ multiplex PCR, while the TCRdb copy is restricted to in-frame clones and leaves out a portion. The sample shows about 190,000 clones, approximately 86% of them seen only once. Looked up from germline, CDR1 is MNHNY and CDR2 is SVGAGI (reference sequence). The CDR3 totals 14 residues. V was pared by 6 bases and J by 5 bases, with 9 bases of the junction left unmatched.

The rearrangement uses TRBV6-6 and TRBJ2-5, with 7 bases lining up with TRBD1. This receptor was taken from a woman younger than 45 in good health and CMV-seronegative. Sequences were obtained from PBMCs. In nucleotides, the CDR3 is TGTGCCAGCAGCCCCCCGGGACAGCGGGAGACCCAGTACTTC. Translation: CASSPPGQRETQYF.